Below are 10 T cell receptor beta chains sequenced from a single sample in a study of T-cell reconstitution after alpha-beta-depleted transplantation in children. Unique molecular identifiers were used to barcode this TCRbeta library. MiXCR was run by TCRdb on the PCR reads, yielding one entry per CDR3 protein. The top ten hold 3.5% to 5% of the sample, which has around 600,000 distinct CDR3 sequences, more than 9% seen once. The sample in question was PBMCs from the stem cell graft donor, obtained from the stem cell graft. These TCRs come from a human donor who donated a stem cell graft to a child with acute myeloid leukemia.

V is TRBV5-1 and J is TRBJ2-1; TRBD2 matches 7 bases. The CDR3 runs 15 residues. With V trimmed by 0 bases and J by 5 bases, 5 bases remained unmatched. The germline V gene encodes CDR1 SGHRS and CDR2 YFSETQ. The DNA for the CDR3 is TGCGCCAGCAGCTTGGGCGGGAGATTTGACAATGAGCAGTTCTTC. Its translation: CASSLGGRFDNEQFF.

This clonotype appeared a few times. The V gene is TRBV28, the J gene TRBJ2-7, with TRBD1 matching over 9 bases. Per germline, CDR1 MDHEN and CDR2 SYDVKM. The CDR3 contains 13 residues. The CDR3 reads CASEGQGPYEQYF. CDR3 coding DNA: TGTGCGTCAGAAGGACAGGGGCCCTACGAGCAGTACTTC.

The rearrangement joins TRBV6-5 to TRBJ2-3; 8 bases fit TRBD2. The CDR3 is 16 residues long. The V and J ends lost 0 bases and 1 base, in that order; junction bases with no gene match: 3. CDR1 is MNHEY, CDR2 SVGAGI, per germline. DNA for the CDR3: TGTGCCAGCAGTTACTCTAGCGGGAAGGGCACAGATACGCAGTATTTT. This gives the protein CASSYSSGKGTDTQYF.

This clonotype was recorded only once. This chain uses TRBV30 with TRBJ2-1; D tentatively fits TRBD1 or TRBD2 (5 bases each). The V and J ends lost 5 bases and 6 bases respectively, with 8 bases between them. This CDR3 region has 11 residues. Germline V gene lookup returns CDR1 GTSNPN and CDR2 SVGIG (reference sequence). In DNA, the CDR3 is TGTGCCTGGGGGACCACCAATGAGCAGTTCTTC. Protein: CAWGTTNEQFF.

The sample holds many counts of this clonotype. The CDR3 loop reads CASTRDPGGASYNEQFF. The CDR3 coding sequence is TGTGCCAGCACTAGGGATCCAGGAGGGGCCTCCTACAATGAGCAGTTCTTC. V gene TRBV6-4 combines with J gene TRBJ2-1, with D possibly matching TRBD2 (6 bases). CDR1 MRHNA and CDR2 SNTAGT come from the germline V gene. This CDR3 contains 17 residues. The germline V and J ends were trimmed by 7 bases and 0 bases, with 19 bases remaining between them.

In this sample, this clonotype turned up many times. The chain has TRBV12-3 or TRBV12-4 and TRBJ2-5; no definite D call. V was pared by 5 bases and J by 4 bases, with 5 bases between. This CDR3 spans 11 amino acids. This CDR3 reads CASSIRETQYF. CDR3 nucleotides: TGTGCCAGCAGTATCAGAGAGACCCAGTACTTC.

This sequence joins TRBV20-1 and TRBJ2-7; the D gene is possibly TRBD2 (6 bases). The CDR3 runs 13 residues. CDR1 is DFQATT and CDR2 is SNEGSKA in the germline V gene (reference sequence). V was clipped by 3 bases and J by 3 bases, with 12 bases between them. CDR3 DNA: TGCAGTGCTAGCGGGAGAGGCTACTACGAGCAGTACTTC. Its protein is CSASGRGYYEQYF.

The V call is TRBV30, the J call TRBJ2-1, with 7 bases fitting TRBD2. Trimming cost V 5 bases and J 4 bases; bases outside gene matches: 5. Germline loops: CDR1 GTSNPN, CDR2 SVGIG (reference sequence). The CDR3 consists of 13 residues. The CDR3 DNA follows: TGTGCCTGGGACCCAGCGGGGTACAATGAGCAGTTCTTC. This sequence encodes CAWDPAGYNEQFF.

This sequence joins TRBV2 and TRBJ1-5, with D possibly being TRBD1 (5 bases). The CDR3 spans 14 residues. CDR1 and CDR2 (germline): SNHLY, FYNNEI. Trimming pared 4 bases from V and 6 bases from J, leaving 13 bases between. CDR3 region: CASSVQGGAQPQHF. The CDR3 DNA is TGTGCCAGCAGTGTTCAGGGAGGTGCTCAGCCCCAGCATTTT.

This clonotype came up many times. The rearrangement uses TRBV12-3 or TRBV12-4 and TRBJ2-2, with 7 bases aligning to TRBD1. The CDR3 has 16 residues. Losses at the gene ends were 3 bases for V and 8 bases for J; bases not matched to a gene: 12. This CDR3 reads CASSFPGQHRVGELFF. The CDR3 coding sequence is TGTGCCAGCAGTTTTCCGGGACAGCATCGGGTGGGGGAGCTGTTTTTT.